This entry is about one TCR beta chain. CDR1 MNHNS and CDR2 SASEGT come from the germline V gene. This CDR3 has 14 residues. V lost 3 bases, J lost 4 bases, and 12 bases lay in between. The sample belongs to a study of blood T cell repertoires in COVID-19. Study overall: PBMCs, B-cell-depleted T cells, or T cells were the source of the cDNA or gDNA that made up the material.

Assay used: immunoSEQ multiplex PCR; TCRdb lists only in-frame clones, some missing. Of around 620,000 clones in the sample, 70% to 90% were seen once. This clonotype originated in a woman under 30 with acute or convalescent COVID-19. The chain recombines TRBV6-1 with TRBJ1-2, with D possibly matching TRBD1 (6 bases). Sequences were obtained from peripheral blood. The CDR3 here is CASSDGGWGYGYTF. CDR3 in DNA: TGTGCCAGCAGTGATGGGGGCTGGGGCTATGGCTACACCTTC.